This TCR beta chain was sequenced in a study of blood T cell repertoires in COVID-19. The CDR3 has 15 amino acids. Germline V gene lookup returns CDR1 MGHRA and CDR2 YSYEKL. V lost 2 bases, J lost 6 bases, and 16 bases lay in between. Using immunoSEQ multiplex PCR, the repertoire was profiled, and TCRdb retains in-frame clones only, with some absent. Seen here are about 180,000 clones, more than 70% observed once, and the top ten hold more than 3.5%. The sequenced sample consisted of peripheral blood. The origin of this receptor is a woman aged 30 to 39 with acute or convalescent COVID-19. V gene TRBV4-1 combines with J gene TRBJ1-1, with D uncertain. The CDR3, as DNA: TGCGCCAGCAGCCAACGGGTAGACTTGTCTTCTGAAGCTTTCTTT. Encoded protein: CASSQRVDLSSEAFF.